This TCR beta chain was captured by sequencing in a study of blood T cell repertoires in COVID-19 (TCRdb year 2020). For context, the study as a whole: Samples covering the acute and convalescent phases of COVID-19 were provided by collaborators in the United States, Italy and Spain. Nearly every sample came with metadata listing a de-identified subject ID, COVID-19 status, age in years and sex. Samples were obtained from the ongoing ImmuneRACE study (first 160 participants) and from some 1,200 subjects provided by 6 global collaborators. The dataset comprised deeply sampled blood TCRbeta repertoires from subjects exposed to, actively infected with, or recovered from COVID-19. A freely available public database, intended as a resource for researchers studying the immune response to SARS-CoV-2, is where the repertoires were released. Where HLA class I and class II types were available, the types were taken from metadata supplied by the sample provider, not from assay-based typing. The material from the prospective study consisted of cDNA or gDNA derived from T cells, B-cell-depleted T cells, or PBMCs. Study-level results and caveats: Clinical and demographic metadata were provided uncurated, with the amount varying by source and participant.

TCRbeta CDR3 regions were amplified from genomic DNA using the immunoSEQ Assay, a bias-controlled multiplex PCR. From the authors' description of their analysis: Nucleated cell counts per sample were estimated from amplification of reference gene primers within the assay. To quantify the absolute abundance of each unique TCRbeta CDR3 rearrangement, sequence reads were collapsed and filtered. For each sample, productive Simpson clonality was calculated by taking the square root of Simpson's diversity index across productive rearrangements. This is the immuneACCESS table as TCRdb keeps it, with only in-frame sequences that have V and J called. A part of the clones is gone; compared with another copy, unresolved V genes explain less than half, and the rest is unexplained. V, J and clone size are those of that table, while D and trimming were read from the DNA. For this sample the table gives roughly 670,000 clones, of which 75% to 90% were detected only once. Clones ranked in the top ten supply under 0.3% of the sample.

Whole blood was collected in K2EDTA tubes by collaborating institutions according to the institutions' own protocols. For TCRbeta analysis, collaborators shipped samples in one of three forms: frozen whole blood, isolated PBMCs, or DNA extracted from either of those sample types. As concerns this clone: No antigen is known for it. Base qualities were left out, and no much larger clone turns up one base away.

The germline ends are 9 bases apart after V is trimmed by 3 bases and J by 6 bases. Sequences SNHLY (CDR1) and FYNNEI (CDR2) are obtained from the germline V gene. The CDR3 holds 13 amino acids from the cysteine to the phenylalanine. This entry keeps only the CDR3 DNA: 39 bases, framed from base 1. The chain couples TRBV2 to TRBJ1-5, and perhaps TRBD1 as D gene, on 5 matching bases. The source is a woman between 18 and 29 years old with acute or convalescent COVID-19. The sample taken for sequencing was peripheral blood. The sequence in DNA is TGTGCCAGCAGTGAGTGGGGCGTTCAGCCCCAGCATTTT. Its protein product is CASSEWGVQPQHF.